This T cell receptor (beta chain) was documented in a study of blood T cell repertoires in COVID-19. Study-wide context: Specimens from acute and convalescent COVID-19 originated in the United States, Italy and Spain. PBMCs, B-cell-depleted T cells, or T cells provided the cDNA or gDNA that made up the material.

In its sample, this clone was seen once. A read error may account for a junction end that differs from germline. As processed by the authors: Estimates of nucleated cell counts were drawn from the amplification of reference gene primers. Measured with immunoSEQ multiplex PCR; TCRdb has only the in-frame clones, and not every one. V and J calls and clone size are as listed in that table; D and trimming were resolved from the DNA. The table shows 90,000 to 100,000 clones, with about nine tenths occurring only once. The CDR3 is 14 amino acids. CDR1 KGHSH and CDR2 LQKENI come from the germline V gene. Sequenced input: peripheral blood. This rearrangement joins TRBV18 to TRBJ1-1; 10 bases are a match to TRBD1. The clonotype originates from a man aged 50-59 years with acute or convalescent COVID-19. CDR3 residues: CASSRGQGNAEAFF. The CDR3 bases are TGTGCCAGCTCACGGGGACAGGGGAACGCTGAAGCTTTCTTT.